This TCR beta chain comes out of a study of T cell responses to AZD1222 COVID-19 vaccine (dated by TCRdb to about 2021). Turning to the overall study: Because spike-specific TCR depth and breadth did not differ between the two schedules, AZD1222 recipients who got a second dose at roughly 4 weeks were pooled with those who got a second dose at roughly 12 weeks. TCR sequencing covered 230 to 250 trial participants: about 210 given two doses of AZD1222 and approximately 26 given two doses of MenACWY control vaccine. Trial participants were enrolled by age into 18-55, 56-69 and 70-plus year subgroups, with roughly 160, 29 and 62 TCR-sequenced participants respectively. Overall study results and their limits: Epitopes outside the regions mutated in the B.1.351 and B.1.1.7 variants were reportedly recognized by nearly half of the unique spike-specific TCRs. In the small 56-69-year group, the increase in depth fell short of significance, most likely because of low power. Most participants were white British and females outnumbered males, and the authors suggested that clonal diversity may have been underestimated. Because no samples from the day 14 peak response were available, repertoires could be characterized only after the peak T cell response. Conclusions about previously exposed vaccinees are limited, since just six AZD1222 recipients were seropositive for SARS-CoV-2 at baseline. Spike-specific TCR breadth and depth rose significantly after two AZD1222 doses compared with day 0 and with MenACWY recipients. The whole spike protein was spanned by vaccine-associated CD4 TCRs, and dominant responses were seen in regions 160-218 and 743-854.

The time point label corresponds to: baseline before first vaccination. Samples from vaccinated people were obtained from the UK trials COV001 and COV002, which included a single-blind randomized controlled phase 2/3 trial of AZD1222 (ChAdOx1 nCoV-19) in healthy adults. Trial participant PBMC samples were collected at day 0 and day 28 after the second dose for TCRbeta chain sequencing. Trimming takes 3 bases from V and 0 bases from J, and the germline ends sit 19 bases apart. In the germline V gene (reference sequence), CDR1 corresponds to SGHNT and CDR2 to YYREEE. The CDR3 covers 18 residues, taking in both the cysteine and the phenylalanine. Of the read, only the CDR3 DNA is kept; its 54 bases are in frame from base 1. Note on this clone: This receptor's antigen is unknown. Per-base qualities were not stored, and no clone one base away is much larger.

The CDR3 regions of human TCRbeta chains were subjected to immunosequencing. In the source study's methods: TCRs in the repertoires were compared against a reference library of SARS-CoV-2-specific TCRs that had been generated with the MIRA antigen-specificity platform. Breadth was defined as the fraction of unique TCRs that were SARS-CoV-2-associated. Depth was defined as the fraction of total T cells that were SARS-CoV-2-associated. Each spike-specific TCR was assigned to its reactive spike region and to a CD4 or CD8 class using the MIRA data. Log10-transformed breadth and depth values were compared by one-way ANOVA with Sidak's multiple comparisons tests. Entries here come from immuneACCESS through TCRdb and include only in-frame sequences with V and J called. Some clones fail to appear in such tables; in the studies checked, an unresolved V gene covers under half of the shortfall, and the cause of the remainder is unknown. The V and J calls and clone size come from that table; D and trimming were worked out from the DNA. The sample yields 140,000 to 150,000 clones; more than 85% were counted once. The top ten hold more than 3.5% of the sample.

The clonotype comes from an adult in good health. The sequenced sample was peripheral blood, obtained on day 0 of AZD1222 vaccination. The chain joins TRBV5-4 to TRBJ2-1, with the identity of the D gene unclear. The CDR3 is CASSSTDAVGASYNEQFF. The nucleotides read TGTGCCAGCAGCTCCACGGACGCGGTAGGCGCCTCCTACAATGAGCAGTTCTTC. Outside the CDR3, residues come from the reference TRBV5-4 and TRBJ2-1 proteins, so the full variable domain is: ETGVTQSPTHLIKTRGQQVTLRCSSQSGHNTVSWYQQALGQGPQFIFQYYREEENGRGNFPPRFSGLQFPNYSSELNVNALELDDSALYLCASSSTDAVGASYNEQFFGPGTRLTVL.